The clone carrying this T cell receptor beta chain was found many times. As yet, its antigen is unknown. This specimen belongs to a study of early T cells in non-severe SARS-CoV-2 infection. Study details: Sequencing of unsorted whole blood was done on bulk RNA, leaving chains unpaired. Overall study findings and caveats: There was a bias toward anti-spike CD8 responses in VDJdb matching, which missed private and CD4 specificities.

Germline loops: CDR1 MNHEY, CDR2 SVGEGT. The CDR3 is 15 residues long. V was shortened by 6 bases and J by 0 bases, with 12 bases between the two germline ends. Individual cDNA molecules were tagged with unique molecular identifiers, the study reported. TCRdb called the 5' RACE reads again in MiXCR, with one record for every CDR3 protein. The data contain some 61,000 distinct CDR3 sequences, more than 9% of them singletons. The genes are TRBV6-2 or TRBV6-3 and TRBJ1-5; D uncertain. This receptor was taken from an adult who was a healthcare worker with PCR-confirmed SARS-CoV-2 infection or an uninfected control (not recorded which). Input material: whole blood. In nucleotides, the CDR3 is TGTGCCAGCAGACGATCTTCTTTTAGCAATCAGCCCCAGCATTTT. This translates into CASRRSSFSNQPQHF.